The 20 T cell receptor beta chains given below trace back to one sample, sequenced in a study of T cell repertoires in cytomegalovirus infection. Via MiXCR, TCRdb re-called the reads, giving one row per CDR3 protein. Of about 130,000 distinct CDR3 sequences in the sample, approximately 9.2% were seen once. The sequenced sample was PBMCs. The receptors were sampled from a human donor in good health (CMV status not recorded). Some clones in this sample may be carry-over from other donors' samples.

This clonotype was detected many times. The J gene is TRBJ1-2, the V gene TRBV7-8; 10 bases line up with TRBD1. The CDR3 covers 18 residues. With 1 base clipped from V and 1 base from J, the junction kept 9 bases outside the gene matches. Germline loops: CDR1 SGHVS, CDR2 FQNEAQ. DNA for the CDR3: TGTGCCAGCAGCTTAGACGGTCCGGGACAGGGGAATAACTATGGCTACACCTTC. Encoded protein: CASSLDGPGQGNNYGYTF.

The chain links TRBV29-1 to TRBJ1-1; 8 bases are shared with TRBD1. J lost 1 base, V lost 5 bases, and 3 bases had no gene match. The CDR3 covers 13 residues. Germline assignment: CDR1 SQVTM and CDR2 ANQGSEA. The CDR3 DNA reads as TGCAGCGTTACTCAGGGGGCGAACACTGAAGCTTTCTTT. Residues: CSVTQGANTEAFF.

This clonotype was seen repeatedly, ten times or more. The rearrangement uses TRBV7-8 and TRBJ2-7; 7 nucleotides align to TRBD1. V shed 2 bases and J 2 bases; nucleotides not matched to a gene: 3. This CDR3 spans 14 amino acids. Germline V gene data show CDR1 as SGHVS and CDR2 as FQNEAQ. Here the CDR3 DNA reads TGTGCCAGCAGCTTATATCAGGGGGCCTACGAGCAGTACTTC. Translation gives CASSLYQGAYEQYF.

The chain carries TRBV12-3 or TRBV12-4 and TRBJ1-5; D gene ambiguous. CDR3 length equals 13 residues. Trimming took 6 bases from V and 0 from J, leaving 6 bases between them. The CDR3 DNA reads TGTGCCAGCAGGGCCTATAGCAATCAGCCCCAGCATTTT. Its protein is CASRAYSNQPQHF.

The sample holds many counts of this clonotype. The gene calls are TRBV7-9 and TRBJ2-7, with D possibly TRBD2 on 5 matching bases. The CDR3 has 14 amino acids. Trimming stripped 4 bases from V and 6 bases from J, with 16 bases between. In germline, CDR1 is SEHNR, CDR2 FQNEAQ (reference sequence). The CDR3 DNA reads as TGTGCCAGCAGCTCGGGGTACGTACTAGGCGAGCAGTACTTC. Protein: CASSSGYVLGEQYF.

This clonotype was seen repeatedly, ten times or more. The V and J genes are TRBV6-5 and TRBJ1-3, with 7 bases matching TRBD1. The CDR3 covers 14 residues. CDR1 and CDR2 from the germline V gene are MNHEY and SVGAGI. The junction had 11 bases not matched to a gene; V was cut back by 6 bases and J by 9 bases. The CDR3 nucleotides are TGTGCCAGCAGCCGCTGGGGCCAGGGGGGCACCATATATTTT. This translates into CASSRWGQGGTIYF.

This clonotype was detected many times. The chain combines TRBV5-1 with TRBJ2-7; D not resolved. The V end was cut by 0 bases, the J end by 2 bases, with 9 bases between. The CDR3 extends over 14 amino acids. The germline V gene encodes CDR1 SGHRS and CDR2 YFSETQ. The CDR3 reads CASSLDGRTYEQYF. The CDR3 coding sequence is TGCGCCAGCAGCTTGGATGGCAGGACCTACGAGCAGTACTTC.

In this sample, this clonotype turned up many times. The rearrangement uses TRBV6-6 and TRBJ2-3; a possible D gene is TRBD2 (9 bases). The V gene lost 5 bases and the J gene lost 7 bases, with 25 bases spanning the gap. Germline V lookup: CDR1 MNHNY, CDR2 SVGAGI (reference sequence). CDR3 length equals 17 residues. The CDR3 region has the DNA TGTGCCAGCAGTGGTCCAGGGGGCGGGGGGGCCGCACATACGCAGTATTTT. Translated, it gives CASSGPGGGGAAHTQYF.

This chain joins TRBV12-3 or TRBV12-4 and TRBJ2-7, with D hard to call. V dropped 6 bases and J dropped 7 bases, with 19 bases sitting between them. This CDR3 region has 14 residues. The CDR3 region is CASSPATGHLEQYF. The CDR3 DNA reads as TGTGCCAGCAGCCCTGCGACGGGCCATCTTGAGCAGTACTTC.

The CDR3 nucleotides are TGTGCCAGCAGTGAATATGTGGGACAGGGGAATTCGGCCGGGGAGCTGTTTTTT. Translated, it gives CASSEYVGQGNSAGELFF. The chain couples TRBV25-1 to TRBJ2-2, with 10 bases identical to TRBD1. The CDR3 has 18 amino acids. V shed 0 bases, J shed 6 bases, and the junction held 10 bases outside the gene matches. Germline V gene sequence: CDR1 MGHDK, CDR2 SYGVNS.

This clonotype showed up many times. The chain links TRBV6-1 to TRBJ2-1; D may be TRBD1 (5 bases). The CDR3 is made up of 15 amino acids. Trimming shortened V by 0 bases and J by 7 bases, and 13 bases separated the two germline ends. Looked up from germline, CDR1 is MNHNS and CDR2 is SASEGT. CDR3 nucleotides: TGTGCCAGCAGTGAAGCTCGGCAGGGATGGAATGAGCAGTTCTTC. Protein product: CASSEARQGWNEQFF.

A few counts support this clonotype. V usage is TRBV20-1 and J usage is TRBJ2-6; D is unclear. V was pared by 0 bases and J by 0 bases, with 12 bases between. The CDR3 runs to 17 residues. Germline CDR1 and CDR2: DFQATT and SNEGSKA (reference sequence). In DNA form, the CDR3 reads TGCAGTGCTAGAGATTCCGGAACTTTCTCTGGGGCCAACGTCCTGACTTTC. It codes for CSARDSGTFSGANVLTF.

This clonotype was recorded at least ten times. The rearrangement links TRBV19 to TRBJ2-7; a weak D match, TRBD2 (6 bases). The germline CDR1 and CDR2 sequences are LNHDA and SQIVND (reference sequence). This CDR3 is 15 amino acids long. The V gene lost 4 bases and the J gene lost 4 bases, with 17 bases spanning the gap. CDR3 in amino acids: CASSTRDRIPYEQYF. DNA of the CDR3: TGTGCCAGTAGTACGCGGGACCGGATTCCGTACGAGCAGTACTTC.

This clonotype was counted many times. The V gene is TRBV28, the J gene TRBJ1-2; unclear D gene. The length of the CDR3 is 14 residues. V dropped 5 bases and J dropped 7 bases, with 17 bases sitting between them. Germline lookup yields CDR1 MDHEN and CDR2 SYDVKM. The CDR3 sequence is CASSIIDPVGGYTF. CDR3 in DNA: TGTGCCAGCAGTATAATTGACCCCGTAGGTGGCTACACCTTC.

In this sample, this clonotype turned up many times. The chain's CDR3 is CASSYRGENTEAFF. The CDR3 DNA sequence: TGTGCCAGCAGCTACAGAGGGGAGAACACTGAAGCTTTCTTT. The V gene is TRBV9, the J gene TRBJ1-1; D may be TRBD1 (5 bases). The CDR3 is 14 amino acids. V was cut by 4 bases and J by 1 base, with 11 bases left in between. The germline V gene encodes CDR1 SGDLS and CDR2 YYNGEE.

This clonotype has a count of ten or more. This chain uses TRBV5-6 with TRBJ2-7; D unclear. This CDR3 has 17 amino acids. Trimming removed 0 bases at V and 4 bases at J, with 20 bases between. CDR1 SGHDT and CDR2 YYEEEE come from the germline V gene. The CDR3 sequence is CASSLGGNLGFYYEQYF. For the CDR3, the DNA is TGTGCCAGCAGCTTGGGGGGTAACCTCGGTTTCTATTACGAGCAGTACTTC.

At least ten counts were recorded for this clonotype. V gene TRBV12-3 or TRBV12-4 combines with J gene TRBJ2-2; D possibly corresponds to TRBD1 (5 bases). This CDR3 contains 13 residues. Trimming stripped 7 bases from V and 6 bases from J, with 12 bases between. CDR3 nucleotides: TGTGCCAGCACCCAGGGTGTCCCCGGGGAGCTGTTTTTT. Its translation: CASTQGVPGELFF.

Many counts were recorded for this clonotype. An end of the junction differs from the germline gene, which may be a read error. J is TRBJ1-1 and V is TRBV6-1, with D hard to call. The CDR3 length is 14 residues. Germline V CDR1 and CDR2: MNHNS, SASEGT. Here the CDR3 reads CASSEGGLKTEAFF. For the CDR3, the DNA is TGTGCCAGCAGTGAAGGCGGCTTGAAGACTGAAGCTTTCTTT.

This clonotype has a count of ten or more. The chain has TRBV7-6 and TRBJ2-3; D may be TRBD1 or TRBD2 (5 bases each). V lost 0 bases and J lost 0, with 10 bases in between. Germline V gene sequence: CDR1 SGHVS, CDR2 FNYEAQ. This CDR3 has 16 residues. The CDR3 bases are TGTGCCAGCAGCTTAGCGGGGACGGCTAGCACAGATACGCAGTATTTT. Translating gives CASSLAGTASTDTQYF.

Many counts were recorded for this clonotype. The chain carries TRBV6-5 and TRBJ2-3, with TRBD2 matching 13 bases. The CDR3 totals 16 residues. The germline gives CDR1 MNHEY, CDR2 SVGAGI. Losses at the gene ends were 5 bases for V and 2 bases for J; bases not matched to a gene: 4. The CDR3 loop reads CASSQGLAGDTDTQYF. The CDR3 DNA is TGTGCCAGCAGTCAAGGACTAGCGGGAGACACAGATACGCAGTATTTT.